Below, one TCR beta chain is given with its context. Antigen specificity is unknown. These data come from a study of T cell responses to AZD1222 COVID-19 vaccine. Study-wide points: White British ancestry dominated among donors, who included more females, and clonal diversity was possibly underestimated. Researchers report vaccine-associated CD4 TCRs spanning spike, with dominance at 160-218 and 743-854.

Sequenced by immunoSEQ multiplex PCR; TCRdb stores in-frame clones only, minus some. The sample holds over 100,000 clones, roughly 87% seen once. Trimming removed 3 bases from V and 5 bases from J, with 10 bases in between. The germline V gene encodes CDR1 LNHDA and CDR2 SQIVND (reference sequence). This CDR3 contains 13 residues. Sequencing was performed on peripheral blood, taken 28 days after the second AZD1222 dose. The clonotype comes from an adult who received the AZD1222 COVID-19 vaccine. The gene calls are TRBV19 and TRBJ1-1; D not certain. CDR3 nucleotides: TGTGCCAGTAGTATTTCCCCCGGAACTGAAGCTTTCTTT. Translation gives CASSISPGTEAFF.